A single sample is the source of the 14 T cell receptor beta chains below, sequenced in a study of shared clonotypes between healthy human individuals. CD8 cells regarded as naive lacked CD45RO, were positively chosen for CCR7, and omitted terminally differentiated effector memory CD45RA+ cells. Sequenced by immunoSEQ multiplex PCR; TCRdb stores in-frame clones only, minus some. The sample lists about 2 million clones, less than 95% occurring once. The sequenced sample was naive CD8+ T cells sorted from blood. Every receptor here comes from a man aged 18-30 years in good health.

The chain recombines TRBV7-9 with TRBJ2-7, with TRBD2 matching 10 bases. This CDR3 is built from 16 residues. CDR1 is SEHNR and CDR2 is FQNEAQ in the germline V gene (reference sequence). Trimming cost V 5 bases and J 0 bases; bases outside gene matches: 7. CDR3 residues: CASSRGLAASSYEQYF. The CDR3 DNA reads as TGTGCCAGCAGCCGTGGACTAGCGGCTAGCTCCTACGAGCAGTACTTC. The full variable domain, its missing parts supplied by reference TRBV7-9 and TRBJ2-7, is DTGVSQNPRHKITKRGQNVTFRCDPISEHNRLYWYRQTLGQGPEFLTYFQNEAQLEKSRLLSDRFSAERPKGSFSTLEIQRTEQGDSAMYLCASSRGLAASSYEQYFGPGTRLTVT.

In regard to this clone: One junction end does not reproduce the germline sequence, and a read error may be involved. The same CDR3 can be traced to other DNA sequences in this sample. The chain couples TRBV30 to TRBJ2-2, with a possible D match to TRBD2 (5 bases). There are 14 residues in the CDR3. Germline loops: CDR1 GTSNPN, CDR2 SVGIG (reference sequence). CDR3 bases: TGTGCCTGGAGTCAAGGACGGTTCACCGGGGAACTGTTTTTT. It encodes CAWSQGRFTGELFF.

With regard to this clone: The sample has other DNA sequences that encode this CDR3 too. The rearrangement joins TRBV27 to TRBJ2-7; 11 bases are shared with TRBD1. Per germline, CDR1 MNHEY and CDR2 SMNVEV (reference sequence). The J segment lost 3 bases and the V segment lost 0 bases, leaving 1 base of the junction unmatched. CDR3 length equals 15 residues. The CDR3 reads CASSLSGTGGYEQYF. The CDR3 region has the DNA TGTGCCAGCAGTTTATCTGGGACAGGGGGCTACGAGCAGTACTTC.

V gene TRBV6-1 combines with J gene TRBJ2-1; 14 bases match TRBD2. Germline V gene data show CDR1 as MNHNS and CDR2 as SASEGT. The CDR3 loop spans 17 amino acids. V was pared by 0 bases and J by 9 bases, with 7 bases of the junction left unmatched. The CDR3: CASSEAGLAGGDGEQFF. The CDR3 DNA reads TGTGCCAGCAGTGAAGCAGGACTAGCGGGAGGAGACGGTGAGCAGTTCTTC.

On this clone itself: The same CDR3 arises from other DNA sequences in this sample as well. This rearrangement joins TRBV7-9 to TRBJ1-2, with TRBD1 matching over 7 bases. The V segment lost 1 base and the J segment 7 bases; nucleotides outside the gene matches: 0. The CDR3 is 12 amino acids. Germline CDR1 is SEHNR and CDR2 is FQNEAQ (reference sequence). Here the CDR3 reads CASSLEGAGYTF. The CDR3 DNA follows: TGTGCCAGCAGCTTAGAGGGGGCTGGCTACACCTTC.

This clone was observed a handful of times. The sample carries other DNA sequences with the same CDR3. The chain combines TRBV5-6 with TRBJ2-7; D is uncertain. Trimming took off 0 bases at V and 0 bases at J, with 7 bases between the two ends. The CDR3 loop spans 14 amino acids. The V gene's germline CDR1 is SGHDT and CDR2 YYEEEE. The CDR3 DNA reads as TGTGCCAGCAGCTTGGTCGGCAACTCCTACGAGCAGTACTTC. It translates to CASSLVGNSYEQYF.

V and J are TRBV7-8 and TRBJ1-2; 8 nucleotides match TRBD1. The CDR3 runs 17 residues. CDR1 and CDR2 from the germline V gene are SGHVS and FQNEAQ. J was trimmed by 8 bases and V by 2 bases; bases with no gene match: 16. The CDR3: CASSLTGQDPLGEGYTF. The CDR3 coding sequence is TGTGCCAGCAGCTTAACGGGACAGGATCCGTTAGGTGAGGGCTACACCTTC.

CDR3 nucleotide sequence: TGTGCCAGCAGGGAAATAGGCGTGGGCACAGGGACGACAGATACGCAGTATTTT. This codes for CASREIGVGTGTTDTQYF. V is TRBV13 and J is TRBJ2-3; a weak D match, TRBD1 (6 bases). This CDR3 spans 18 amino acids. The ends were cut back, 6 bases at V and 3 bases at J, with 25 bases in the middle. Germline V CDR1 and CDR2: PRHDT, FYEKMQ (reference sequence).

As concerns this clone: Other DNA sequences in the same sample also yield this CDR3. The CDR3 here is CASSPGLAGATDTQYF. CDR3 nucleotides: TGTGCCAGCAGCCCCGGACTAGCGGGGGCCACAGATACGCAGTATTTT. This chain joins TRBV7-9 and TRBJ2-3, with TRBD2 matching over 13 bases. V shed 5 bases, J shed 2 bases, and the junction held 4 bases outside the gene matches. The CDR3 contains 16 residues. The germline V gene encodes CDR1 SEHNR and CDR2 FQNEAQ (reference sequence).

For this clone: The same CDR3 arises from other DNA sequences in this sample as well. V is TRBV19 and J is TRBJ2-7; D remains unclear. Germline lookup yields CDR1 LNHDA and CDR2 SQIVND (reference sequence). The CDR3 is made up of 13 amino acids. V lost 5 bases to trimming and J lost 2 bases, with 10 bases between them. CDR3 in amino acids: CASSPGPTYEQYF. CDR3 DNA sequence: TGTGCCAGTAGTCCCGGACCGACCTACGAGCAGTACTTC.

About this clone itself: No DNA is shown, since the ends of the CDR3 on it are uncertain; the CDR3 is the one TCRdb lists. The V and J genes are TRBV16 and TRBJ1-4. The CDR3 is 14 amino acids long, termini counted. Germline CDR1 reads KGHSY; CDR2 reads FQNENV. This chain's CDR3 is CASSSSGVNEKLFF.

Concerning this clone: One end of the junction fails to match germline, which may point to a read error. The CDR3 loop is CSVEADHQETQYF. DNA of the CDR3: TGCAGCGTTGAAGCGGACCACCAGGAGACCCAGTACTTC. The chain combines TRBV29-1 with TRBJ2-5; no clear D. Germline-derived CDR1 and CDR2 are SQVTM and ANQGSEA. The CDR3 is 13 residues long.

The genes are TRBV7-6 and TRBJ2-5; 7 positions match TRBD2. The CDR3 runs 13 residues. The germline V gene has CDR1 SGHVS and CDR2 FNYEAQ. V was pared by 5 bases and J by 4 bases, with 4 bases of the junction left unmatched. The CDR3 DNA reads as TGTGCCAGCAGCCGGCCGGGGGGAGAGACCCAGTACTTC. It yields the protein CASSRPGGETQYF.

Only one count was recorded for this clone. The gene calls are TRBV6-6 and TRBJ2-7, with 8 positions matching TRBD1. The trim removed 8 bases at V and 6 bases at J, leaving 3 bases unmatched. There are 11 residues in the CDR3. Looked up from germline, CDR1 is MNHNY and CDR2 is SVGAGI (reference sequence). Here the CDR3 DNA reads TGTGCCAGCCAGGGGGCCGGCGAGCAGTACTTC. Translated: CASQGAGEQYF.